What follows describes a single T cell receptor (beta chain). The antigen remains undetermined. The CDR3 length is 15 residues. After removal of 7 bases from V and 8 bases from J, the junction contained 11 bases not matched to a gene. Per the germline V gene, CDR1 is MNHNY and CDR2 is SVGAGI (reference sequence). TCRdb's copy holds only in-frame clones and misses some; the assay was immunoSEQ multiplex PCR. The top ten clones hold approximately 7.9% of a sample with approximately 34,000 clones, just over 90% of them seen once. The sample belongs to a study of T cells in localized non-small cell lung cancer. Overall study results and limits: Higher T cell density in the blood was associated with longer overall survival, whereas higher adjacent-lung clonality associated with shorter survival.

The chain is built from TRBV6-6 and TRBJ1-2; TRBD1 agrees at 12 bases. The source material was peripheral blood, sampled before any cancer treatment. This TCR was sampled from a female donor of 60 years or more with stage I lung adenocarcinoma. CDR3 sequence: CASTLRGQGAKGYTF. The DNA for the CDR3 is TGTGCCAGCACCCTTCGGGGACAGGGGGCCAAAGGCTACACCTTC.